This T cell receptor (beta chain) stems from a study of blood T cell repertoires in COVID-19. This CDR3 has 12 amino acids. Germline lookup yields CDR1 SGHRS and CDR2 YFSETQ. Trimming pared 2 bases from V and 2 bases from J, leaving 3 bases between. Produced via immunoSEQ multiplex PCR; TCRdb's table is partial and in-frame only. The repertoire has 100,000 to 150,000 clones, roughly four fifths of them found once; the top ten carry around 6.2%. The V gene is TRBV5-1, the J gene TRBJ2-3; D is unclear. Sequencing was carried out using peripheral blood. This clonotype was sampled from an elderly man with COVID-19, enrolled during active disease. The CDR3 DNA sequence: TGCGCCAGCAGCTTCCTCACAGATACGCAGTATTTT. Amino acid sequence: CASSFLTDTQYF.